The 17 T cell receptor beta chains in this list originate from one sample, sequenced in a study of CD8+ T cells in alopecia areata. The treatment here: oral pan-JAK inhibitor, 5-10 mg twice daily. cDNA reverse transcribed from extracted RNA served as the sequencing template. Some clones are missing from TCRdb's copy, which holds only in-frame ones; the method was immunoSEQ multiplex PCR. The sample contains 110,000 or so clones, less than 70% of which appear only once. Sequenced here: CD4+ T cells sorted from blood, sampled at week 24, from a patient treated with tofacitinib. The receptors stem from a human donor with alopecia areata.

This chain links TRBV4-3 with TRBJ2-7; D not resolved. V lost 0 bases, J lost 4 bases, and 13 bases lay in between. This CDR3 region has 15 residues. The germline V gene encodes CDR1 LGHNA and CDR2 YSLEER. This chain's CDR3 is CASSQDPQDAYEQYF. CDR3 bases: TGCGCCAGCAGCCAAGATCCCCAGGACGCGTACGAGCAGTACTTC.

CDR3 sequence (DNA): TGTGCCAGCAGCTTAACGTTCTTTCGACCTAGACTAGCGGGGGGCCAAGAGACCCAGTACTTC. Its translation: CASSLTFFRPRLAGGQETQYF. The rearrangement joins TRBV7-8 to TRBJ2-5; 13 bases align to TRBD2. The CDR3 consists of 21 residues. CDR1 and CDR2 (germline): SGHVS, FQNEAQ. The J segment lost 1 base and the V segment lost 2 bases, leaving 16 bases of the junction unmatched.

The genes are TRBV30 and TRBJ1-1; no clear D. The germline V gene has CDR1 GTSNPN and CDR2 SVGIG (reference sequence). V lost 2 bases, J lost 1 base, and 8 bases lay in between. The CDR3 consists of 13 residues. CDR3 region: CAWSRVPNTEAFF. The CDR3 DNA sequence: TGTGCCTGGAGTAGGGTGCCGAACACTGAAGCTTTCTTT.

The rearrangement links TRBV7-2 to TRBJ2-7; 8 bases agree with TRBD1. This CDR3 has 14 residues. Germline CDR1 and CDR2: SGHTA and FQGNSA. Trimming removed 8 bases from V and 7 bases from J; junction bases left unmatched: 13. The CDR3 sequence is CASVETGAIREQYF. In DNA form, the CDR3 reads TGTGCCAGCGTAGAGACAGGGGCTATACGAGAGCAGTACTTC.

This clone was recorded once. J is TRBJ1-3 and V is TRBV9; D gene unclear. This CDR3 region has 15 residues. Looked up from germline, CDR1 is SGDLS and CDR2 is YYNGEE. Trimming removed 1 base at V and 0 bases at J, with 8 bases between. CDR3 sequence (DNA): TGTGCCAGCAGCGTACGGGTTGGCTCTGGAAACACCATATATTTT. Translation: CASSVRVGSGNTIYF.

V is TRBV5-1 and J is TRBJ2-1; D may be TRBD1 (6 bases). V was pared by 9 bases and J by 5 bases, with 18 bases between. The CDR3 contains 14 residues. The germline gives CDR1 SGHRS, CDR2 YFSETQ. The CDR3 bases are TGCGCCATCACGCTGAGGGGGTGGCACAATGAGCAGTTCTTC. Translated, it gives CAITLRGWHNEQFF.

The chain recombines TRBV15 with TRBJ2-5, with 10 bases identical to TRBD2. After removal of 4 bases from V and 2 bases from J, the junction contained 4 bases not matched to a gene. The CDR3 is made up of 15 amino acids. The germline CDR1 and CDR2 sequences are LNHNV and YYDKDF (reference sequence). As DNA, the CDR3 is TGTGCCACCAGCACTAGCGGGGGCCCACAAGAGACCCAGTACTTC. It specifies CATSTSGGPQETQYF.

The chain is built from TRBV2 and TRBJ1-6; 10 nucleotides line up with TRBD1. Germline CDR1 SNHLY, CDR2 FYNNEI. The CDR3 has 14 residues. Trimming cost V 6 bases and J 11 bases; bases outside gene matches: 7. The CDR3 bases are TGTGCCAGCAGCTTGGGACAGGGGCCGCCACCCCTCCACTTT. Its translation: CASSLGQGPPPLHF.

The chain employs TRBV6-4 and TRBJ2-1; 11 nucleotides align to TRBD2. V shed 8 bases, J shed 8 bases, and the junction held 11 bases outside the gene matches. The CDR3 has 15 amino acids. CDR1 MRHNA and CDR2 SNTAGT come from the germline V gene. DNA of the CDR3: TGTGCCAGCTCGGAGTTAGCGGGGGGGCGGTATGAGCAGTTCTTC. This codes for CASSELAGGRYEQFF.

The V gene is TRBV15, the J gene TRBJ1-2; D may be TRBD1 (5 bases). Trimming pared 0 bases from V and 0 bases from J, leaving 14 bases between. CDR1 is LNHNV and CDR2 is YYDKDF in the germline V gene (reference sequence). This CDR3 spans 17 amino acids. The DNA for the CDR3 is TGTGCCACCAGCAGAGATGGTGGGGCGGGAGCTAACTATGGCTACACCTTC. Protein: CATSRDGGAGANYGYTF.

DNA for the CDR3: TGTGCCAGCAGCCCTTCGACAGGGGGCTACACCTTC. Its translation is CASSPSTGGYTF. The chain couples TRBV11-2 to TRBJ1-2, with TRBD1 identical over 7 bases. Germline V gives CDR1 SGHAT, CDR2 FQNNGV. V lost 5 bases, J lost 8 bases, and 5 bases stayed unmatched. The CDR3 has 12 amino acids.

This clone was counted a single time. The V call is TRBV28, the J call TRBJ2-5; D is possibly TRBD1 (6 bases). Germline CDR1 is MDHEN and CDR2 is SYDVKM. The V end was cut by 3 bases, the J end by 5 bases, with 13 bases between. The CDR3 totals 14 residues. CDR3 nucleotides: TGTGCCAGCAGTTTCCTTGCAGGGGACGAGACCCAGTACTTC. Amino acids: CASSFLAGDETQYF.

The rearrangement uses TRBV11-3 and TRBJ1-2; TRBD1 aligns across 7 bases. Trimming removed 7 bases from V and 7 bases from J; junction bases left unmatched: 6. The CDR3 totals 12 residues. Germline V gene sequence: CDR1 SGHNT, CDR2 YENEEA. This CDR3 is CASKRQGSGYTF. Here the CDR3 DNA reads TGTGCCAGCAAGAGACAGGGTTCTGGCTACACCTTC. Full variable domain (outside the CDR3, taken from reference TRBV11-3 and TRBJ1-2): EAGVVQSPRYKIIEKKQPVAFWCNPISGHNTLYWYLQNLGQGPELLIRYENEEAVDDSQLPKDRFSAERLKGVDSTLKIQPAELGDSAVYLCASKRQGSGYTFGSGTRLTVV.

This chain connects TRBV5-6 to TRBJ1-2, with D unresolved. The germline V and J ends were trimmed by 5 bases and 2 bases, with 4 bases remaining between them. This CDR3 has 11 amino acids. In germline, CDR1 is SGHDT, CDR2 YYEEEE. The CDR3 spells CASRANYGYTF. As DNA, the CDR3 is TGTGCCAGCAGGGCGAACTATGGCTACACCTTC.

This clone has more than one count but fewer than ten. V is TRBV10-3 and J is TRBJ2-3; 8 nucleotides line up with TRBD2. The V gene's germline CDR1 is ENHRY and CDR2 SYGVKD. The CDR3 is 19 residues long. Losses at the gene ends were 0 bases for V and 2 bases for J; bases not matched to a gene: 13. For the CDR3, the DNA is TGTGCCATCAGTGAGTCCTTGGGGAGCGGGGGCGTCATCACAGATACGCAGTATTTT. Translation gives CAISESLGSGGVITDTQYF.

The chain uses TRBV27 and TRBJ2-5; 8 positions agree with TRBD2. V shed 6 bases and J 3 bases; nucleotides not matched to a gene: 6. CDR1 MNHEY and CDR2 SMNVEV come from the germline V gene (reference sequence). The CDR3 consists of 14 residues. In DNA form, the CDR3 reads TGTGCCAGCAGACGGGAGGGGGATAAAGAGACCCAGTACTTC. This sequence encodes CASRREGDKETQYF.

This clone was recorded a few times. V is TRBV7-2 and J is TRBJ1-1; 8 positions match TRBD1. The trim removed 1 base at V and 2 bases at J, leaving 3 bases unmatched. The CDR3 has 15 residues. Germline CDR1 is SGHTA and CDR2 is FQGNSA. For the CDR3, the DNA is TGTGCCAGCAGCTTAGTAACAGGGGGTAACACTGAAGCTTTCTTT. Its protein is CASSLVTGGNTEAFF.